One sample yielded the 11 T cell receptor beta chains listed below, sequenced in a study of molecular identifiers for immune sequencing clone quantification. A single record per CDR3 protein comes from TCRdb applying MiXCR to the PCR reads. Among hundreds of thousands of distinct CDR3 sequences listed, 25% were seen once. The sample taken for sequencing was naive CD8+ T cells from blood, with Jurkat cell RNA spiked in. Subset of the sample: FACS-sorted CD8+CD4-CCR7+CD45RA+ naive T cells. Receptor source: a human donor in good health. Some libraries in this study had Jurkat cell RNA spiked in.

The chain carries TRBV9 and TRBJ1-1, with TRBD1 matching 9 bases. Trimming removed 2 bases from V and 2 bases from J; junction bases left unmatched: 7. Germline CDR1 reads SGDLS; CDR2 reads YYNGEE. The CDR3 is 16 residues long. CDR3 loop: CASSVLADRGNTEAFF. CDR3 sequence (DNA): TGTGCCAGCAGCGTTTTGGCGGACAGGGGTAACACTGAAGCTTTCTTT.

V usage is TRBV20-1 and J usage is TRBJ2-7, with 7 nucleotides matching TRBD1. The CDR3 extends over 16 amino acids. Germline V gives CDR1 DFQATT, CDR2 SNEGSKA (reference sequence). V shed 0 bases, J shed 0 bases, and the junction held 8 bases outside the gene matches. CDR3 sequence reads: CSARDAHRGFSYEQYF. The CDR3 nucleotides read TGCAGTGCTAGAGATGCTCACAGGGGATTCTCCTACGAGCAGTACTTC.

Written as DNA, the CDR3 is TGTGCCAGCAGCTCCCCCTCCGGGACTAGCAAACCGGGTGAGCAGTTCTTC. It encodes CASSSPSGTSKPGEQFF. The gene calls are TRBV7-3 and TRBJ2-1; 9 bases map to TRBD2. Germline trimming cut 4 bases from V and 9 bases from J; bases unmatched to any gene: 16. This CDR3 region has 17 residues. Germline V gives CDR1 SGHTA, CDR2 FQGTGA.

This clonotype was picked up many times. This sequence joins TRBV29-1 and TRBJ2-7; the D gene is possibly TRBD1 (6 bases). The germline CDR1 and CDR2 sequences are SQVTM and ANQGSEA. This CDR3 region has 13 residues. V gave up 5 bases and J gave up 2 bases, with 13 bases separating them. The CDR3 is CSVQGTYPYEQYF. For the CDR3, the DNA is TGCAGCGTTCAGGGGACGTATCCCTACGAGCAGTACTTC.

In this sample, this clonotype turned up a few times. The chain is built from TRBV7-8 and TRBJ2-7; possible D gene TRBD2, 6 bases. Per the germline V gene, CDR1 is SGHVS and CDR2 is FQNEAQ. The CDR3 loop spans 16 amino acids. With 5 bases removed from V and 0 bases from J, the gap between germline ends came to 17 bases. The CDR3 DNA reads as TGTGCCAGCAGCGAGGGCCGGGACTTAAGCTCCTACGAGCAGTACTTC. This sequence encodes CASSEGRDLSSYEQYF.

In this sample, this clonotype turned up many times. The chain combines TRBV7-9 with TRBJ2-6; TRBD2 might be the D (6 bases). Trimming cost V 6 bases and J 4 bases, with 25 bases left between them. The CDR3 length is 19 residues. From germline, CDR1 is SEHNR and CDR2 FQNEAQ (reference sequence). CDR3 in amino acids: CASSSLGGTPTWGANVLTF. In DNA, the CDR3 is TGTGCCAGCAGTTCTCTAGGCGGGACCCCCACGTGGGGGGCCAACGTCCTGACTTTC.

The rearrangement joins TRBV9 to TRBJ2-3; TRBD2 aligns across 14 bases. Germline lookup yields CDR1 SGDLS and CDR2 YYNGEE. This CDR3 spans 20 amino acids. V shed 3 bases and J 1 base; nucleotides not matched to a gene: 13. Written as DNA, the CDR3 is TGTGCCAGCAGCGACGACGGGACTAGCGGGAGTCTTCCTGGCACAGATACGCAGTATTTT. Translating gives CASSDDGTSGSLPGTDTQYF.

In this sample, this clonotype turned up a few times. The J gene is TRBJ2-3, the V gene TRBV20-1; 8 nucleotides agree with TRBD2. Trimming cost V 5 bases and J 1 base; bases outside gene matches: 14. Germline V CDR1 and CDR2: DFQATT, SNEGSKA (reference sequence). There are 17 residues in the CDR3. This CDR3 reads CSAGEGGRWGRTDTQYF. As DNA, the CDR3 is TGCAGTGCTGGGGAGGGCGGGAGGTGGGGGCGCACAGATACGCAGTATTTT.

Of note for this clonotype: Possible read error: a much larger clone is one base away. This likely comes from a read error, as the CDR3 has no conserved phenylalanine or tryptophan at its end. The chain recombines TRBV28 with TRBJ1-1; 11 nucleotides align to TRBD1. CDR1 MDHEN and CDR2 SYDVKM come from the germline V gene. J lost 11 bases, V lost 5 bases, and 4 bases had no gene match. This CDR3 is built from 12 residues. Written as DNA, the CDR3 is TGTGCCAGCAGTACCGGGACAGGGGGTGCTTTCCTT. Amino acid sequence: CASSTGTGGAFL.

This clonotype has just a few counts. This chain links TRBV7-3 with TRBJ1-1; 10 bases fit TRBD1. The junction had 5 bases not matched to a gene; V was cut back by 2 bases and J by 5 bases. The CDR3 length is 15 residues. CDR1 and CDR2 (germline): SGHTA, FQGTGA. Here the CDR3 DNA reads TGTGCCAGCAGCTTAGCCGGGACAGGGGTTACTGAAGCTTTCTTT. It specifies CASSLAGTGVTEAFF.

As to this clonotype: In this CDR3 the conserved last residue, phenylalanine or tryptophan, is missing, so a read error is likely. This chain links TRBV7-2 with TRBJ1-2; D is perhaps TRBD1 (5 bases). CDR3 length: 11 residues. With 3 bases removed from V and 10 bases from J, the gap between germline ends came to 9 bases. Germline-derived CDR1 and CDR2 are SGHTA and FQGNSA. Here the CDR3 reads CASSFGANYTL. In DNA, the CDR3 is TGTGCCAGCAGCTTTGGGGCCAACTACACCTTA.